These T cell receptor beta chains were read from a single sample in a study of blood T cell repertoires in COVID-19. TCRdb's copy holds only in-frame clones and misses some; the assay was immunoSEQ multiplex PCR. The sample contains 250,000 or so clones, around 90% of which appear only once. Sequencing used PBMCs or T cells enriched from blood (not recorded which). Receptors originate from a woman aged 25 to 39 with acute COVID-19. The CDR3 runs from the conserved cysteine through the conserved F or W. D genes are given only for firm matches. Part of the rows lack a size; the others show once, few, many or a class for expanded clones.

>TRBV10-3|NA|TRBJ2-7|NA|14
TGTGCCATCAGTACTATCCCGAGCTCCTACGAGCAGTACTTC
CAISTIPSSYEQYF
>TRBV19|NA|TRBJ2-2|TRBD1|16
TGTGCCAGTAGTCCGATCCCGGGACAGGGTACCGGGGAGCTGTTTTTT
CASSPIPGQGTGELFF
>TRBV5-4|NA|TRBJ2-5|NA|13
TGTGCCAGCAGCTTGGGAGAACAAGAGACCCAGTACTTC
CASSLGEQETQYF
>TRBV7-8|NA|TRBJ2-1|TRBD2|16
TGTGCCAGCAGCTTAGTAGGGACTAGCGGGAGTGCTGAGCAGTTCTTC
CASSLVGTSGSAEQFF
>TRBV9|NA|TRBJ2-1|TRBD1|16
TGTGCCAGCAGCGTAGAGGGACAGGGGTACCTTGATGAGCAGTTCTTC
CASSVEGQGYLDEQFF
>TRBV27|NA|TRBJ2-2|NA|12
TGTGCCAGCTCTATGAACACCGGGGAGCTGTTTTTT
CASSMNTGELFF
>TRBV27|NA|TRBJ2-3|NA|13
TGTGCCAGCAGTCTCTCGGGCACAGATACGCAGTATTTT
CASSLSGTDTQYF
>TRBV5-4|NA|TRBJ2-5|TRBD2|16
TGTGCCAGCAGCCGGGGGAGACTAGCGAACCAAGAGACCCAGTACTTC
CASSRGRLANQETQYF
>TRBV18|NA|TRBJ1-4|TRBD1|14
TGTGCCAGCTCACCGGGACAGGGAAGGGAAAAACTGTTTTTT
CASSPGQGREKLFF
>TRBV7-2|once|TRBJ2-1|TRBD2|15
TGTGCCAGCAGCTTCGGGACTAGCGGAGCAGGTGAGCAGTTCTTC
CASSFGTSGAGEQFF
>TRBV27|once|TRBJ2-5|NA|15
TGTGCCAGCAGTTTAGCGGGGCCTGTGGGAGAGACCCAGTACTTC
CASSLAGPVGETQYF
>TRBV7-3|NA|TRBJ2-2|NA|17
TGTGCCAGCAGCCCCACTAGGGGGGGCGTCGGCACCGGGGAGCTGTTTTTT
CASSPTRGGVGTGELFF
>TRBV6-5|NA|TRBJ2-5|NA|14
TGTGCCAGCAGTTATGCCGGGAAATACGAGACCCAGTACTTC
CASSYAGKYETQYF
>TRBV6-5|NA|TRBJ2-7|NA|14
TGTGCCAGCAGGAACCCCCCAGGCTACTACGAGCAGTACTTC
CASRNPPGYYEQYF
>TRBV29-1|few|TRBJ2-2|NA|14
TGCAGCGTTGAAGACCAGGGTAGCACCGGGGAGCTGTTTTTT
CSVEDQGSTGELFF
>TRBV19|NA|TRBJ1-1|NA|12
TGTGCCAGTAGTTCGCGGGGGGCTGAAGCTTTCTTT
CASSSRGAEAFF
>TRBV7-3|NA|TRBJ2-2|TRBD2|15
TGTGCCAGCAGACCCGGGACTACGAACACCGGGGAGCTGTTTTTT
CASRPGTTNTGELFF
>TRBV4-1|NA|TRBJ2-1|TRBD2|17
TGCGCCAGCAGCCAGGGGAGACTAGCGGGACTCTACAATGAGCAGTTCTTC
CASSQGRLAGLYNEQFF
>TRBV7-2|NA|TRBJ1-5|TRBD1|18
TGTGCCAGCAGCTTAGTTTCTCTGACAGGGATTAGCAATCAGCCCCAGCATTTT
CASSLVSLTGISNQPQHF
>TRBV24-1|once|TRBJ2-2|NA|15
TGTGCCACCAGTGATTTGGGTAGCGCGACCGGGGAGCTGTTTTTT
CATSDLGSATGELFF
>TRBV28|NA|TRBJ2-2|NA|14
TGTGCCAGCAGTGGACTCTCGAACACCGGGGAGCTGTTTTTT
CASSGLSNTGELFF
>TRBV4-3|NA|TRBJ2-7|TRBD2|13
TGCGCCAGCAGCCAGGAGCGGGGGGACGAGCAGTACTTC
CASSQERGDEQYF
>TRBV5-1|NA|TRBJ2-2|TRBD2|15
TGCGCCAGCAGCGTTCTAGCGGGAGACACCGGGGAGCTGTTTTTT
CASSVLAGDTGELFF
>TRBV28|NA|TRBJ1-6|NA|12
TGTGCCAGTGGGGGCCGGGATTCACCCCTCCACTTT
CASGGRDSPLHF
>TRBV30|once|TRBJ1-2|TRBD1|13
TGTGCCTGGAGGGACAGGGCGAGTGGCGGCTACACCTTC
CAWRDRASGGYTF
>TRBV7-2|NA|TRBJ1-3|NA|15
TGTGCCAGCAGCTTAGAGTTGTGGCCTGGAAACACCATATATTTT
CASSLELWPGNTIYF
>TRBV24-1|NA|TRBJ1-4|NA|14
TGTGCCACCAGTAGCCCCAGAGAAGCGGAAAAACTGTTTTTT
CATSSPREAEKLFF
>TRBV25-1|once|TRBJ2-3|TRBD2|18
TGTGCCAGCAGCGGACAAGCTCCCGGGACTAGCAGCACAGATACGCAGTATTTT
CASSGQAPGTSSTDTQYF
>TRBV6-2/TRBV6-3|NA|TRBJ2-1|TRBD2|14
TGTGCCAGCAGTTTAACTAGCGTCGGCAATGAGCAGTTCTTC
CASSLTSVGNEQFF
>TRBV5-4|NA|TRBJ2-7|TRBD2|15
TGTGCCAGCAGCTCGGGACTAGCGGGGGTCTACGAGCAGTACTTC
CASSSGLAGVYEQYF
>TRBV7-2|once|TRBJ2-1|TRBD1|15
TGTGCCAGCAGCCTTGGACAGGGGTTTCCCAATGAGCAGTTCTTC
CASSLGQGFPNEQFF
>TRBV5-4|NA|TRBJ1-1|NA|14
TGTGCCAGCAGCTTCAGGACAGCGAACACTGAAGCTTTCTTT
CASSFRTANTEAFF
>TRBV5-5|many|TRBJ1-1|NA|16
TGTGCCAGCAGCTTGTCGACAGGTGGTGTGAACACTGAAGCTTTCTTT
CASSLSTGGVNTEAFF
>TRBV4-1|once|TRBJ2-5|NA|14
TGCGCCAGCAGCCAACAGGGATTTAAAGAGACCCAGTACTTC
CASSQQGFKETQYF
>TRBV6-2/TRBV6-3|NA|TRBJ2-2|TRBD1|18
TGTGCCAGCAGTTCCGCGACAGGGGAATACCTTAACACCGGGGAGCTGTTTTTT
CASSSATGEYLNTGELFF
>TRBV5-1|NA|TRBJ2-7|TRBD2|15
TGCGCCAGCAGCTATCTAGCGGATGGCTCCTACGAGCAGTACTTC
CASSYLADGSYEQYF
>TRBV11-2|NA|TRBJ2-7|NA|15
TGTGCCAGCAGCTTAGAGTCAGGGGCGGCCTACGAGCAGTACTTC
CASSLESGAAYEQYF
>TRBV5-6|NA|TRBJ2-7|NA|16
TGTGCCAGCAGCCCTCTTTGGGACACAGGGACCTACGAGCAGTACTTC
CASSPLWDTGTYEQYF
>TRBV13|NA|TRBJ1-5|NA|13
TGTGCCAGCAGCTTAGATAGGGGTCAGCCCCAGCATTTT
CASSLDRGQPQHF
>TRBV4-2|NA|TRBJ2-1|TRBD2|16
TGTGCCAGCAGCCAAGAGCTAGCGGGATCCTACAATGAGCAGTTCTTC
CASSQELAGSYNEQFF
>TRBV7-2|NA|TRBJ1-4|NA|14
TGTGCCAGCAGCTTAAATCCCTGGGCTGAAAAACTGTTTTTT
CASSLNPWAEKLFF
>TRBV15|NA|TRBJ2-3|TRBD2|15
TGTGCCACCAGTGAAGGACTAGCGGACACAGATACGCAGTATTTT
CATSEGLADTDTQYF
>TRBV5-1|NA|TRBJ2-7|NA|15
TGCGCCAGCAGCGCGGACGGGGGAAGGGCCTACGAGCAGTACTTC
CASSADGGRAYEQYF
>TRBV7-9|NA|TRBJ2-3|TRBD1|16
TGTGCCAGCAGCCAGGGGGTGCAGACGGCCACAGATACGCAGTATTTT
CASSQGVQTATDTQYF
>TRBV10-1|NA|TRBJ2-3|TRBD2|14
TGCGCCAGCAGTGAGAGCGGGAGGCCAGATACGCAGTATTTT
CASSESGRPDTQYF
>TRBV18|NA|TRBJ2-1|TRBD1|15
TGTGCCAGCTCACAGGACAGGGGAGAGGGCAATGAGCAGTTCTTC
CASSQDRGEGNEQFF
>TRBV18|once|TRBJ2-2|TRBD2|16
TGTGCCAGCTCACCACCGCTGACTAGCGACACCGGGGAGCTGTTTTTT
CASSPPLTSDTGELFF
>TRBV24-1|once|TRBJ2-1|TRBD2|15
TGTGCCACCAGTGATTTGGCGGGAGGCCAGGATGAGCAGTTCTTC
CATSDLAGGQDEQFF
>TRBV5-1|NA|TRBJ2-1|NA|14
TGCGCCACCGCAATTCAGGGGACGGGCAATGAGCAGTTCTTC
CATAIQGTGNEQFF
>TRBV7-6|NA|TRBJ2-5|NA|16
TGTGCCAGCAGCCCCAGTGGGGGGGCGTCGGGGGAGACCCAGTACTTC
CASSPSGGASGETQYF
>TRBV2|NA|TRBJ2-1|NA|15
TGTGCCAGCAGTGAAAGCGGGCAAGGTTACAATGAGCAGTTCTTC
CASSESGQGYNEQFF
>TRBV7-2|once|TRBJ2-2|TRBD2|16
TGTGCCAGCAGCGGAGGGACTAGCGGGACCACCGGGGAGCTGTTTTTT
CASSGGTSGTTGELFF
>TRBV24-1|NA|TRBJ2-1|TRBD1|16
TGTGCCACCAGTGGCGCCGGGACAGGGACCTACAATGAGCAGTTCTTC
CATSGAGTGTYNEQFF
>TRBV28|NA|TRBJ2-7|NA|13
TGTGCCAGCCATGGACAGCCTTCCTACGAGCAGTACTTC
CASHGQPSYEQYF
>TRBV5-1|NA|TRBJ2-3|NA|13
TGCGCCAGCAGCCTCCGGGTTGGAGATACGCAGTATTTT
CASSLRVGDTQYF
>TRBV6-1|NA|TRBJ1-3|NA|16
TGTGCCAGCAGTGACACAGGACGTATCTCTGGAAACACCATATATTTT
CASSDTGRISGNTIYF